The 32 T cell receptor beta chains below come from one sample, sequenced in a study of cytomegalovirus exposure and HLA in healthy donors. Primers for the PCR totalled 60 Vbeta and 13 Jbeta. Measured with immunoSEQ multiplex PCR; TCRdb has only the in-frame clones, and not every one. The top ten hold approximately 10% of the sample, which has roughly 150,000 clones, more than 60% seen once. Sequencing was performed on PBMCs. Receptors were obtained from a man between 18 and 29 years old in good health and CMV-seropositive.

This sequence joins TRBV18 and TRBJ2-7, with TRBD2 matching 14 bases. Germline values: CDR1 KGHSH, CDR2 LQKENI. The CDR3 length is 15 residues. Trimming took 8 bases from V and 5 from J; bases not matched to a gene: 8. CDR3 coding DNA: TGTGCCAGCGCAGGGACTAGCGGGAGAATCAACGAGCAGTACTTC. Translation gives CASAGTSGRINEQYF. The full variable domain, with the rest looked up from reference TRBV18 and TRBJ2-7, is NAGVMQNPRHLVRRRGQEARLRCSPMKGHSHVYWYRQLPEEGLKFMVYLQKENIIDESGMPKERFSAEFPKEGPSILRIQQVVRGDSAAYFCASAGTSGRINEQYFGPGTRLTVT.

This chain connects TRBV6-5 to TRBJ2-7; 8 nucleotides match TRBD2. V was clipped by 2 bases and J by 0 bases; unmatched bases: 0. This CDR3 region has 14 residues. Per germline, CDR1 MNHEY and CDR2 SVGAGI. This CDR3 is CASSYGTSSYEQYF. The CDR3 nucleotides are TGTGCCAGCAGTTACGGGACTAGCTCCTACGAGCAGTACTTC.

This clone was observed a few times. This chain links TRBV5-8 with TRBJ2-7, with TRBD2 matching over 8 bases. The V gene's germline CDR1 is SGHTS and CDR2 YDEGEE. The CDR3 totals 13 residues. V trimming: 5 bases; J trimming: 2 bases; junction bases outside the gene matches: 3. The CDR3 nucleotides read TGTGCCAGCAGTCCTAGCGGGCCCTACGAGCAGTACTTC. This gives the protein CASSPSGPYEQYF.

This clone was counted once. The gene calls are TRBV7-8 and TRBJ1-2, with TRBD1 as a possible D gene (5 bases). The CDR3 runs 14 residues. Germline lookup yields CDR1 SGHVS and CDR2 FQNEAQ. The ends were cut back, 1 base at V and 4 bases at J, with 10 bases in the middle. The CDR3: CASSLVDSPYGYTF. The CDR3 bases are TGTGCCAGCAGCTTAGTTGACAGCCCCTATGGCTACACCTTC.

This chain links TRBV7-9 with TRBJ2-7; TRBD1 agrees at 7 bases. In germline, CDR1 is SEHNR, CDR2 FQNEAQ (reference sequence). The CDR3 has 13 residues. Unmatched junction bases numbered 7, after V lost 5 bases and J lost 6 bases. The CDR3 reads CASSEGQLSEQYF. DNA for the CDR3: TGTGCCAGCAGCGAGGGACAGTTGAGCGAGCAGTACTTC.

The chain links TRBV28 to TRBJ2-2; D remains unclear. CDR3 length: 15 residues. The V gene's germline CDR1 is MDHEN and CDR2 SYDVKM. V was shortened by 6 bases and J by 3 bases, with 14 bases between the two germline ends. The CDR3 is CASRGLRGDTGELFF. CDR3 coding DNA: TGTGCCAGCAGAGGTTTAAGAGGAGACACCGGGGAGCTGTTTTTT.

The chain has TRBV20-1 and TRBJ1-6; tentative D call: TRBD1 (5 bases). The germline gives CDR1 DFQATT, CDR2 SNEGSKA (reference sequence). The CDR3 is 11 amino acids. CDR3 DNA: TGCAGCGGGACTGTGGGTTCACCCCTCCACTTT. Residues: CSGTVGSPLHF.

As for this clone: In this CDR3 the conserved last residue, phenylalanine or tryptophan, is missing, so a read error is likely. The CDR3 DNA sequence: TGTGCCAGTAGTATAACGGGACAGCCCCAGCATTCT. It encodes CASSITGQPQHS. The V gene is TRBV19, the J gene TRBJ1-5; no definite D call. Germline loops: CDR1 LNHDA, CDR2 SQIVND (reference sequence). V shed 2 bases and J shed 7 bases, with 6 bases lying between them. The CDR3 is 12 amino acids.

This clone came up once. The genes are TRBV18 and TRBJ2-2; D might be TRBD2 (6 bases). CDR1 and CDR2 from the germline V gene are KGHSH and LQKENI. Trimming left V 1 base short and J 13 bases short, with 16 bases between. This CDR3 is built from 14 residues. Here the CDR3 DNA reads TGTGCCAGCTCACCACGTTCTAGCGCATTCGGGCTGTTTTTT. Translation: CASSPRSSAFGLFF.

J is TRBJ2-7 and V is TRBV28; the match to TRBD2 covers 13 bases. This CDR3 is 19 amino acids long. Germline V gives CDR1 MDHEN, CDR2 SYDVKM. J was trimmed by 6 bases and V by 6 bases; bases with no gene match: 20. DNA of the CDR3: TGTGCCAGCAGCTCGGGACTAGCGGGAACAATAGTCTCTTGGGGCGAGCAGTACTTC. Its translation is CASSSGLAGTIVSWGEQYF.

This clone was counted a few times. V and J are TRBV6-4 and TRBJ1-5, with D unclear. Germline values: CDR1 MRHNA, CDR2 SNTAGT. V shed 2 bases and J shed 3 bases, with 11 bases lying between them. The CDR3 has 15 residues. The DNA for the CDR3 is TGTGCCAGCAGTGACCGTAGTCAGGACAATCAGCCCCAGCATTTT. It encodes CASSDRSQDNQPQHF.

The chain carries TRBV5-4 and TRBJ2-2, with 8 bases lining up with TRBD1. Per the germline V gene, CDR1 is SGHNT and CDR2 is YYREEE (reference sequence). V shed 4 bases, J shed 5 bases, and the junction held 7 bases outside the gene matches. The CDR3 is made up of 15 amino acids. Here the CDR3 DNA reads TGTGCCAGCAGCACAGGGGGGATTCGAACCGGGGAGCTGTTTTTT. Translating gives CASSTGGIRTGELFF.

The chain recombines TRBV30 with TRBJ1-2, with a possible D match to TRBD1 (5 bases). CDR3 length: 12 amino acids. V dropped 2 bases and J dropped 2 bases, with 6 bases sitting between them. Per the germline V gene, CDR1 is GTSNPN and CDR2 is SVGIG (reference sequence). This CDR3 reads CAWSRGNYGYTF. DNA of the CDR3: TGTGCCTGGAGTAGGGGAAACTATGGCTACACCTTC. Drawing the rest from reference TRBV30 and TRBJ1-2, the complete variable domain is SQTIHQWPATLVQPVGSPLSLECTVEGTSNPNLYWYRQAAGRGLQLLFYSVGIGQISSEVPQNLSASRPQDRQFILSSKKLLLSDSGFYLCAWSRGNYGYTFGSGTRLTVV.

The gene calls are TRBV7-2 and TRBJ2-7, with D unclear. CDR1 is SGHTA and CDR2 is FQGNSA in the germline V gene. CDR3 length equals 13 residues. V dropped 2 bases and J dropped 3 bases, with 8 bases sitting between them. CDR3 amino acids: CASSLLAYYEQYF. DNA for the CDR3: TGTGCCAGCAGCTTACTGGCTTACTACGAGCAGTACTTC.

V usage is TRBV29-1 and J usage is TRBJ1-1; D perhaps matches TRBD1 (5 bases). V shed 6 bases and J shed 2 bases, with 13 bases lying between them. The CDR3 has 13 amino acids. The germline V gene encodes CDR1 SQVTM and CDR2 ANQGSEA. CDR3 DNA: TGCAGCGTCTCGGGGGTGCTAAACACTGAAGCTTTCTTT. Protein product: CSVSGVLNTEAFF.

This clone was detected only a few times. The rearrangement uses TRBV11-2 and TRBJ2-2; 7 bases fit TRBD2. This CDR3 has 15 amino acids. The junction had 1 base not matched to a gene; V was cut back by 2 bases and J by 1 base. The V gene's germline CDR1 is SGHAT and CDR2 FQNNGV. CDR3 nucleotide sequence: TGTGCCAGCAGCTTACGGGGGGAGAACACCGGGGAGCTGTTTTTT. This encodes CASSLRGENTGELFF. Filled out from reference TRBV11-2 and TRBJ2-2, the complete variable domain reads EAGVAQSPRYKIIEKRQSVAFWCNPISGHATLYWYQQILGQGPKLLIQFQNNGVVDDSQLPKDRFSAERLKGVDSTLKIQPAKLEDSAVYLCASSLRGENTGELFFGEGSRLTVL.

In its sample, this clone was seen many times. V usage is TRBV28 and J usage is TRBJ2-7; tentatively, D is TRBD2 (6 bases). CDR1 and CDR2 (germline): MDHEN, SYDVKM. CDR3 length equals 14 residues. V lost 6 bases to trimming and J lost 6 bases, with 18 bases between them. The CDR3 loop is CASRGTGGSLEQYF. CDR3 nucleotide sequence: TGTGCCAGCAGGGGGACTGGGGGGAGTCTCGAGCAGTACTTC.

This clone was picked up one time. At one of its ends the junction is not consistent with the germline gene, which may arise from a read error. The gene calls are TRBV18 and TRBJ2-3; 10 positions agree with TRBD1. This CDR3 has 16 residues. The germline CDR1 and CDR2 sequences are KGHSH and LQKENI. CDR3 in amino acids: CARSPWGTGGTDTQYF. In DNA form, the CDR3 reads TGTGCCCGCTCACCATGGGGGACAGGGGGCACAGATACGCAGTATTTT.

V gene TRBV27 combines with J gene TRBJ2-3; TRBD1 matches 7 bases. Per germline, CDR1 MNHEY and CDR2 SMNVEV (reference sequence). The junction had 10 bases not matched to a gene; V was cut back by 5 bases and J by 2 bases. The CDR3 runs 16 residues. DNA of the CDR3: TGTGCCAGCAGTAACACTGACAGGGTTATCACAGATACGCAGTATTTT. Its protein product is CASSNTDRVITDTQYF.

CDR3 sequence (DNA): TGTGCCAGCAGTTACTTCCCCGGGGATCGGACTGAAGCTTTCTTT. This encodes CASSYFPGDRTEAFF. This sequence joins TRBV6-5 and TRBJ1-1; no definite D call. Deletions cut 1 base from V and 5 bases from J, with 14 bases between. The germline CDR1 and CDR2 sequences are MNHEY and SVGAGI. CDR3 size: 15 residues.

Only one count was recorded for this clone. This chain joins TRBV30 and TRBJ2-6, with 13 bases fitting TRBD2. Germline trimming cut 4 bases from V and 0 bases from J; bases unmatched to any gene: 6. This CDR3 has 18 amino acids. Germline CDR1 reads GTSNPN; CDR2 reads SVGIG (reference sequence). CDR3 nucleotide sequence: TGTGCCTGGACAGGACTAGCGGGAGCCTTCTCTGGGGCCAACGTCCTGACTTTC. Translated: CAWTGLAGAFSGANVLTF. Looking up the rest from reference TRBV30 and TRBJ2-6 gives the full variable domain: SQTIHQWPATLVQPVGSPLSLECTVEGTSNPNLYWYRQAAGRGLQLLFYSVGIGQISSEVPQNLSASRPQDRQFILSSKKLLLSDSGFYLCAWTGLAGAFSGANVLTFGAGSRLTVL.

CDR3 bases: TGTGCCAGCAGCTTGGTGACTAGCGGGATTAACGGGGAGCTGTTTTTT. Translation gives CASSLVTSGINGELFF. The V gene is TRBV5-5, the J gene TRBJ2-2; 11 bases map to TRBD2. Germline V CDR1 and CDR2: SGHKS, YYEKEE (reference sequence). V was pared by 0 bases and J by 7 bases, with 5 bases of the junction left unmatched. The CDR3 length is 16 residues.

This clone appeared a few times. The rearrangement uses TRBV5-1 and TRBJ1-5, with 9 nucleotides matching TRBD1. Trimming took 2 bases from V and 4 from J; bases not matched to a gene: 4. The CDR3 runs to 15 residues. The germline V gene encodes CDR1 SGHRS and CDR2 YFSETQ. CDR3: CASSLQGARNQPQHF. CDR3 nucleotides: TGCGCCAGCAGCTTACAGGGGGCGCGAAATCAGCCCCAGCATTTT. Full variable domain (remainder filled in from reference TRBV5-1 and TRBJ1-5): KAGVTQTPRYLIKTRGQQVTLSCSPISGHRSVSWYQQTPGQGLQFLFEYFSETQRNKGNFPGRFSGRQFSNSRSEMNVSTLELGDSALYLCASSLQGARNQPQHFGDGTRLSIL.

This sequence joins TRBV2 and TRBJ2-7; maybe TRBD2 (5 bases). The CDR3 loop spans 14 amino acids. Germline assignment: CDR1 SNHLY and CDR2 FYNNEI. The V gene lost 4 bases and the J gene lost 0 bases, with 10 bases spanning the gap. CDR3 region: CASSGRGTSYEQYF. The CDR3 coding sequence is TGTGCCAGCAGTGGACGGGGAACCTCCTACGAGCAGTACTTC.

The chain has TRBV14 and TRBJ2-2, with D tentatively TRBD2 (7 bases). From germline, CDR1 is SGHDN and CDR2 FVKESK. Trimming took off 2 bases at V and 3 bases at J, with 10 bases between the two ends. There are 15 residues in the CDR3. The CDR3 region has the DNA TGTGCCAGCAGCCAATGGGGGGGGCACACCGGGGAGCTGTTTTTT. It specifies CASSQWGGHTGELFF.

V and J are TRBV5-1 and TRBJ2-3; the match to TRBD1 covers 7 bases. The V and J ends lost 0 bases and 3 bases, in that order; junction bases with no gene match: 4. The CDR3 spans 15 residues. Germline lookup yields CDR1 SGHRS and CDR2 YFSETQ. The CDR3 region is CASSLGQGWTDTQYF. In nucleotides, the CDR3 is TGCGCCAGCAGCTTGGGACAGGGTTGGACAGATACGCAGTATTTT.

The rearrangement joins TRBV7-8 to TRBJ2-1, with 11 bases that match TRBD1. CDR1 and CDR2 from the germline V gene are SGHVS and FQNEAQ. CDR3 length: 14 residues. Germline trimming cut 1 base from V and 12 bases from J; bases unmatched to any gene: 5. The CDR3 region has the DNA TGTGCCAGCAGCTTAGTAGGGACAGGGGGATGGCAGTTCTTC. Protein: CASSLVGTGGWQFF.

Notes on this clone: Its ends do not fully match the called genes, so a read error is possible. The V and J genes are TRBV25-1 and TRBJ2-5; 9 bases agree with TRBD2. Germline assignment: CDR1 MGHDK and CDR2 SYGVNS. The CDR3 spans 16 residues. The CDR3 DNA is TGTGCAAGCAGTGTGGTATCTGGACTAGCGTGGGAGACCCAGTACTTC. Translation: CASSVVSGLAWETQYF.

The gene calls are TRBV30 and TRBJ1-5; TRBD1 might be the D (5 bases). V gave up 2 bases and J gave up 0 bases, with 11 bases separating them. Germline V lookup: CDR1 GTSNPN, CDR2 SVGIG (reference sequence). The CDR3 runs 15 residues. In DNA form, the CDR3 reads TGTGCCTGGAGTCTGGGGCGCTATAGCAATCAGCCCCAGCATTTT. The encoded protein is CAWSLGRYSNQPQHF.

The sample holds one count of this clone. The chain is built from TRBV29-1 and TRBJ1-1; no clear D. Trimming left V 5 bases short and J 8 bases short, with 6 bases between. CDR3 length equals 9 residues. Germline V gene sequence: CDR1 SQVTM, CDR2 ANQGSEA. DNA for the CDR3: TGCAGCGTTCATGAGGAAGCTTTCTTT. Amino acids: CSVHEEAFF.

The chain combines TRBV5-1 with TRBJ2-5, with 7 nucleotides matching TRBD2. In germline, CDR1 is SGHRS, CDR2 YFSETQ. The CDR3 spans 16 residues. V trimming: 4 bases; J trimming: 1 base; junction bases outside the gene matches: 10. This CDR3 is CASSLGGRGTQETQYF. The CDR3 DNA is TGCGCCAGCAGCCTGGGAGGGCGGGGAACCCAAGAGACCCAGTACTTC.

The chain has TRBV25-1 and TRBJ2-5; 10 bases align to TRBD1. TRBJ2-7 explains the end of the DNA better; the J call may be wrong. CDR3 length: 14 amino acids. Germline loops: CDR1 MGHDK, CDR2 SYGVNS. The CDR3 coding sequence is TGTGCCAGCAGTGAAGGACAGGGGGCCTACGAGCAGTACTTC. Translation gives CASSEGQGAYEQYF.